This TCR beta chain appears in the sequencing data of a study of cytomegalovirus exposure and HLA in healthy donors. About the research overall: Within an early data release were 80 million to 90 million unique TCRs drawn from HLA-typed donors. The study's findings and limits: In vitro checks showed that a few CMV-associated chains really do target CMV antigens. The authors later found HLA-associated TCR beta chains more clonally expanded than equally common others. As a later analysis showed, a missense DCLRE1C variant was linked to trimming of TCR beta V- and J-genes.

PCR employed 60 Vbeta and 13 Jbeta primers. Sequencing was performed with immunoSEQ multiplex PCR; in TCRdb, only in-frame clones are kept and a portion is missing. Counted here are some 150,000 clones, 73% occurring once; the ten biggest clones make up 14%. V was clipped by 4 bases and J by 7 bases, with 11 bases between them. The V gene's germline CDR1 is MNHEY and CDR2 SMNVEV (reference sequence). The CDR3 is 12 residues long. This clone was counted between two and nine times. Its antigen remains unknown. The chain couples TRBV27 to TRBJ2-7, with D perhaps matching TRBD2 (5 bases). Sequenced: PBMCs. The source is a human donor in good health. The CDR3 loop reads CASSSTIGEQYF. The CDR3 DNA reads TGTGCCAGCAGTTCGACTATCGGAGAGCAGTACTTC.